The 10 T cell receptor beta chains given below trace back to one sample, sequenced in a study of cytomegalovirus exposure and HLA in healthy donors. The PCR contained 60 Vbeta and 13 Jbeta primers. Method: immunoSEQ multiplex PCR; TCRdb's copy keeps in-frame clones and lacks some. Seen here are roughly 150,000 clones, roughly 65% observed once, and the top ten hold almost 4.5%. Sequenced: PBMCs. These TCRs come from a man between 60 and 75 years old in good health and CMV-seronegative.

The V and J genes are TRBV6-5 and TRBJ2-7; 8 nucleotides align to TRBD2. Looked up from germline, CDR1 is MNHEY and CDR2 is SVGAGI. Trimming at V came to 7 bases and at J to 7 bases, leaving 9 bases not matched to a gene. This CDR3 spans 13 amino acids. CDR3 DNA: TGTGCCAGCACCCCGGGACTAGGAGGGGAGCAGTACTTC. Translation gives CASTPGLGGEQYF.

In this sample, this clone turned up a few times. The CDR3: CSADGSKDTGELFF. The CDR3 bases are TGCAGCGCGGACGGGAGTAAGGACACCGGGGAGCTGTTTTTT. The V gene is TRBV29-1, the J gene TRBJ2-2, with TRBD2 as a possible D gene (6 bases). Germline V gives CDR1 SQVTM, CDR2 ANQGSEA. This CDR3 has 14 residues. Trimming stripped 7 bases from V and 3 bases from J, with 15 bases between.

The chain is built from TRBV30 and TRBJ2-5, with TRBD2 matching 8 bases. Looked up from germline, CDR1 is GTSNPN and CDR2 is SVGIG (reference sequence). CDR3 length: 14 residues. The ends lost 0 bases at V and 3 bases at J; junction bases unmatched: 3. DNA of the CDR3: TGTGCCTGGAGTGTACTAGCGGTTAAAGAGACCCAGTACTTC. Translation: CAWSVLAVKETQYF.

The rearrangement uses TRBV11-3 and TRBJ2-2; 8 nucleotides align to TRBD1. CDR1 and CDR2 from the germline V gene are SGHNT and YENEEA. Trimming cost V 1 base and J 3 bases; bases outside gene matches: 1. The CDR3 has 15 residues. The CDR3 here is CASSLGQGYTGELFF. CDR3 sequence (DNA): TGTGCCAGCAGCTTAGGACAGGGGTACACCGGGGAGCTGTTTTTT.

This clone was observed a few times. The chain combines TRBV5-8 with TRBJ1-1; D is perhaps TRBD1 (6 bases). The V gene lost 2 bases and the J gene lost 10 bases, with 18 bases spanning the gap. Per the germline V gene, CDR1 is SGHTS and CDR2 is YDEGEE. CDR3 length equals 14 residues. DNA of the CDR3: TGTGCCAGCAGCTTAAGCGGGGGGCAGGGTGTAGCTTTCTTT. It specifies CASSLSGGQGVAFF.

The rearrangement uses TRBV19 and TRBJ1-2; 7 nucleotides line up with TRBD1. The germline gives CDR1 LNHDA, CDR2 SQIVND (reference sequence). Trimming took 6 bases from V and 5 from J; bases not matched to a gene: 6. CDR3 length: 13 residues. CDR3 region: CASRQQGSYGYTF. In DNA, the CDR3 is TGTGCCAGTAGACAACAGGGGTCTTATGGCTACACCTTC.

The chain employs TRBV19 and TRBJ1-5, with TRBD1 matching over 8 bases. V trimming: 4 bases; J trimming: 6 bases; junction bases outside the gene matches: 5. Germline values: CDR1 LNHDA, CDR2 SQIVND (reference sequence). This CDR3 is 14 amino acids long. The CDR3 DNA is TGTGCCAGTAGTACCGCACAGGGGGGTCAGCCCCAGCATTTT. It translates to CASSTAQGGQPQHF.

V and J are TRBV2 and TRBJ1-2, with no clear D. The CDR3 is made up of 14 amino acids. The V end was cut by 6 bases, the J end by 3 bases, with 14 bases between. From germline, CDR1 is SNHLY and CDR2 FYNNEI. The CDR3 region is CASSFGRVDYGYTF. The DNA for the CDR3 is TGTGCCAGCAGCTTTGGGCGCGTAGACTATGGCTACACCTTC.

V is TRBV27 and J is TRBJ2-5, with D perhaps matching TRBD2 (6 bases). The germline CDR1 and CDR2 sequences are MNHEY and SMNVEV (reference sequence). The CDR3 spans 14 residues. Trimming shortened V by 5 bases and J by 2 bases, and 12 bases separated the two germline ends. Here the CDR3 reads CASSRGLGQETQYF. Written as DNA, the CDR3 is TGTGCCAGCAGTCGGGGACTGGGACAAGAGACCCAGTACTTC.

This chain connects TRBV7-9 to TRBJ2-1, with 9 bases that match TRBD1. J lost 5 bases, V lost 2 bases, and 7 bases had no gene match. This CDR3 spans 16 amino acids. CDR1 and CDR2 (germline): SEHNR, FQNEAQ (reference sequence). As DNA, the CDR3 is TGTGCCAGCAGCTTACTATCCGGGACAGGGAACAATGAGCAGTTCTTC. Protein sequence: CASSLLSGTGNNEQFF.